The next 10 T cell receptor beta chains were all read from a single sample in a study of cytomegalovirus exposure and HLA in healthy donors. This PCR relied on a set of 60 Vbeta primers and 13 Jbeta primers. The method was immunoSEQ multiplex PCR; TCRdb's version includes in-frame clones alone and lacks a portion of them. Here the sample spans 100,000 or so clones, 77% being singletons. Sequenced material: PBMCs. The receptors were sampled from a man aged 35 to 55 in good health and CMV-seropositive.

The chain is built from TRBV29-1 and TRBJ2-1, with a possible D match to TRBD2 (6 bases). CDR3 length: 15 residues. Per germline, CDR1 SQVTM and CDR2 ANQGSEA. V dropped 7 bases and J dropped 2 bases, with 18 bases sitting between them. This CDR3 reads CSGEIRGNAYNEQFF. CDR3 coding DNA: TGCAGCGGAGAAATCCGGGGGAATGCCTACAATGAGCAGTTCTTC.

The V call is TRBV9, the J call TRBJ2-2; D may be TRBD1 (5 bases). The germline V and J ends were trimmed by 0 bases and 6 bases, with 12 bases remaining between them. The CDR3 runs 15 residues. The V gene's germline CDR1 is SGDLS and CDR2 YYNGEE. The CDR3 loop reads CASSVDQGFAGELFF. The CDR3 DNA is TGTGCCAGCAGCGTAGACCAGGGATTCGCCGGGGAGCTGTTTTTT.

This rearrangement joins TRBV11-2 to TRBJ1-1, with 10 nucleotides matching TRBD1. Germline-derived CDR1 and CDR2 are SGHAT and FQNNGV. The V segment lost 5 bases and the J segment 5 bases; nucleotides outside the gene matches: 5. This CDR3 is 14 amino acids long. The CDR3 is CASSEDRGMTEAFF. Written as DNA, the CDR3 is TGTGCCAGCAGCGAGGACAGGGGGATGACTGAAGCTTTCTTT.

J is TRBJ1-4 and V is TRBV5-1; 9 bases agree with TRBD1. The CDR3 covers 17 residues. V lost 1 base and J lost 1; bases outside the gene matches: 5. CDR1 SGHRS and CDR2 YFSETQ come from the germline V gene. This CDR3 reads CASSLYTGGLTNEKLFF. For the CDR3, the DNA is TGCGCCAGCAGCTTGTACACAGGGGGCTTAACTAATGAAAAACTGTTTTTT.

This clone was found a few times. V usage is TRBV11-1 and J usage is TRBJ2-1; the match to TRBD1 covers 10 bases. Unmatched junction bases numbered 12, after V lost 6 bases and J lost 7 bases. The CDR3 runs to 16 residues. Germline loops: CDR1 SGHAT, CDR2 FQDESV (reference sequence). The CDR3, as DNA: TGTGCCAGCAGGAAAGGCCTGGGACAGGGGCGTAATGAGCAGTTCTTC. Its translation is CASRKGLGQGRNEQFF. The full variable domain, its missing parts supplied by reference TRBV11-1 and TRBJ2-1, is EAEVAQSPRYKITEKSQAVAFWCDPISGHATLYWYRQILGQGPELLVQFQDESVVDDSQLPKDRFSAERLKGVDSTLKIQPAELGDSAMYLCASRKGLGQGRNEQFFGPGTRLTVL.

This chain connects TRBV4-3 to TRBJ1-6; the match to TRBD1 covers 7 bases. The CDR3 runs 17 residues. Germline V CDR1 and CDR2: LGHNA, YSLEER. J gave up 7 bases and V 0 bases, and 9 bases lay outside the gene matches. Here the CDR3 reads CASSQDETGTINSPLHF. CDR3 DNA: TGCGCCAGCAGCCAAGATGAGACAGGGACAATCAATTCACCCCTCCACTTT.

The chain carries TRBV7-3 and TRBJ2-1, with TRBD2 identical over 8 bases. The germline V gene encodes CDR1 SGHTA and CDR2 FQGTGA. Trimming cost V 2 bases and J 9 bases; bases outside gene matches: 9. This CDR3 has 15 amino acids. The CDR3 is CASSLFSGGPSEQFF. CDR3 nucleotides: TGTGCCAGCAGCTTATTTTCGGGGGGGCCAAGTGAGCAGTTCTTC.

The chain links TRBV15 to TRBJ2-1; 9 bases match TRBD1. The CDR3 is made up of 14 amino acids. Germline V CDR1 and CDR2: LNHNV, YYDKDF (reference sequence). V shed 8 bases, J shed 4 bases, and the junction held 6 bases outside the gene matches. The CDR3 DNA is TGTGCCACCTTGGAGGACAGGGGTTACAATGAGCAGTTCTTC. Its translation is CATLEDRGYNEQFF. Combining the CDR3 with reference TRBV15 and TRBJ2-1 gives the whole variable domain DAMVIQNPRYQVTQFGKPVTLSCSQTLNHNVMYWYQQKSSQAPKLLFHYYDKDFNNEADTPDNFQSRRPNTSFCFLDIRSPGLGDTAMYLCATLEDRGYNEQFFGPGTRLTVL.

The gene calls are TRBV28 and TRBJ2-7, with D maybe TRBD2 (5 bases). CDR1 and CDR2 from the germline V gene are MDHEN and SYDVKM. The length of the CDR3 is 12 residues. Between the trimmed V and J ends, which lost 3 bases and 5 bases, there was a span of 8 bases. The CDR3 bases are TGTGCCAGCAGTTTTGGGAGAAACGAGCAGTACTTC. This gives the protein CASSFGRNEQYF. Based on the CDR3 plus reference TRBV28 and TRBJ2-7, the full variable domain is DVKVTQSSRYLVKRTGEKVFLECVQDMDHENMFWYRQDPGLGLRLIYFSYDVKMKEKGDIPEGYSVSREKKERFSLILESASTNQTSMYLCASSFGRNEQYFGPGTRLTVT.

There are a few counts of this clone. Its ends do not fully match the called genes, so a read error is possible. The CDR3 bases are TGTGCCAGCAGCACAAGTGCCCGGGACAGCCCAGCCTTT. It codes for CASSTSARDSPAF. The V gene is TRBV7-2, the J gene TRBJ1-1; TRBD1 agrees at 7 bases. Germline CDR1 and CDR2: SGHTA and FQGNSA. The CDR3 spans 13 residues.